This T cell receptor beta chain derives from a study of regulatory T cells in long-lasting Graves disease. CDR1 and CDR2 (germline): LNHDA, SQIVND (reference sequence). The CDR3 contains 17 residues. V dropped 5 bases and J dropped 6 bases, with 26 bases sitting between them. According to the study, TCR beta libraries were built with iRepertoire HTBI primers and CDR3-region Arm-PCR. TCRdb itself ran the multiplex PCR reads through MiXCR, one entry per CDR3 protein. The sample yields about 540,000 distinct CDR3 sequences, roughly 13% seen once. Documented time point: newly diagnosed GD, antithyroid drugs for less than 3 months. Isolated PBMC RNA provided the starting material for the TCR library. As a group, patients came from one endocrinology department in Xi'an, China. Study-wide results and caveats: Few sampled subjects may have lowered accuracy.

In the case of this clonotype: The antigen is not known.

A further study also used this sample, focusing on T cells in Graves' hyperthyroidism and ophthalmopathy. From that report: Graves' hyperthyroidism was deemed stable absent ophthalmopathy progression within 18 months.

The sequence was obtained from a man in his thirties or forties with Graves disease. The chain carries TRBV19 and TRBJ2-7; weak D call: TRBD2 (6 bases). Specimen: peripheral blood mononuclear cells (PBMCs), collected at new diagnosis, from a patient treated with antithyroid drugs. CDR3 protein: CASSPRPISGLLSEQYF. CDR3 coding DNA: TGTGCCAGTAGTCCCCGGCCTATCAGCGGACTACTCTCCGAGCAGTACTTC.